These T cell receptor beta chains were read from a single sample in a study of T cell repertoires in ileal Crohn's disease. This table comes from immunoSEQ multiplex PCR, and its TCRdb copy is limited to in-frame clones, with some not included. The sample consists of 2,000 or so clones, 74% of them appearing once. Sequenced sample: CD8+ T cells from ileum. The receptors come from an adult with Crohn's disease. Some clones in this sample may be carry-over from other donors' samples. Each CDR3 is given with its conserved first and last residue. The D gene is left open where the match is weak. Size tells how often a clone was seen (once, few, many) or the class of an expanded clone, and some rows leave it out.

v_gene	j_gene	d_gene	abundance	CDR3aa	CDR3nt
TRBV28	TRBJ2-5	TRBD2	-	CASSLSREDSPLQTQYF	TGTGCCAGCAGTTTATCGCGGGAGGACTCCCCGTTACAGACCCAGTACTTC
TRBV7-9	TRBJ2-7	-	-	CASSPGGALSYEQYF	TGTGCCAGCAGCCCTGGGGGGGCACTCTCCTACGAGCAGTACTTC
TRBV7-9	TRBJ2-5	-	-	CASSRGGGRFQETQYF	TGTGCCAGCAGCCGGGGAGGGGGAAGGTTTCAAGAGACCCAGTACTTC
TRBV11-3	TRBJ2-1	-	-	CASSLDGSGRVSYNEQFF	TGTGCCAGCAGCTTAGACGGGAGCGGAAGGGTGTCCTACAATGAGCAGTTCTTC
TRBV4-3	TRBJ2-3	-	-	CASSQDRSGYTDTQYF	TGCGCCAGCAGCCAAGATCGTAGCGGATACACAGATACGCAGTATTTT
TRBV2	TRBJ2-7	-	-	CASSASGASYEQYF	TGTGCCAGCAGTGCAAGCGGAGCCTCCTACGAGCAGTACTTC
TRBV9	TRBJ1-3	-	-	CASAEDRSSGNTIYF	TGTGCCAGCGCCGAAGACAGGAGCTCTGGAAACACCATATATTTT
TRBV7-2	TRBJ2-7	TRBD1	-	CASSPGQGAYEQYF	TGTGCCAGCAGCCCGGGACAGGGAGCCTACGAGCAGTACTTC
TRBV4-1	TRBJ1-1	-	-	CASSQVQGWSEAFF	TGCGCCAGCAGCCAAGTACAGGGTTGGTCTGAAGCTTTCTTT
TRBV7-2	TRBJ2-7	-	few	CASSLAFSEQYF	TGTGCCAGCAGCTTAGCCTTTTCCGAGCAGTACTTC
TRBV4-1	TRBJ2-7	TRBD2	-	CASSLLAGGREQYF	TGCGCCAGCAGCCTACTAGCGGGAGGCCGTGAGCAGTACTTC
TRBV18	TRBJ2-3	-	-	CASSPEENTDTQYF	TGTGCCAGCTCACCGGAGGAAAACACAGATACGCAGTATTTT
TRBV28	TRBJ1-5	TRBD1	-	CASSFRDSYSNQPQHF	TGTGCCAGCAGTTTCCGGGACAGTTATAGCAATCAGCCCCAGCATTTT
TRBV28	TRBJ1-2	TRBD1	-	CASSFQGAPVGYTF	TGTGCCAGCAGTTTTCAGGGGGCCCCCGTGGGCTACACCTTC
TRBV9	TRBJ2-2	-	few	CASNQAGEAGELFF	TGTGCCAGCAACCAAGCCGGGGAGGCCGGGGAGCTGTTTTTT
TRBV7-8	TRBJ2-1	-	once	CASSLGIGVGSSYNEQFF	TGTGCCAGCAGCTTAGGAATCGGCGTTGGGAGCTCCTACAATGAGCAGTTCTTC
TRBV2	TRBJ2-7	-	-	CASSEGRAPSYEQYF	TGTGCCAGCAGTGAAGGCCGAGCGCCCTCCTACGAGCAGTACTTC
TRBV6-6	TRBJ2-7	TRBD2	few	CASELRPGGIYEQYF	TGTGCCAGCGAGTTACGTCCGGGAGGAATCTACGAGCAGTACTTC
TRBV5-4	TRBJ1-2	-	-	CASSLDGLNTF	TGTGCCAGCAGCTTGGACGGACTTAACACCTTC
TRBV21-1	TRBJ2-5	-	few	CASSKNAEGDSQETQYF	TGTGCCAGCAGCAAAAATGCGGAAGGAGACAGCCAAGAGACCCAGTACTTC
TRBV18	TRBJ2-7	-	-	CASSQTGYAEQYF	TGTGCCAGCTCGCAAACAGGGTACGCCGAGCAGTACTTC
TRBV28	TRBJ2-7	TRBD2	-	CASSDGLAGDYEQYF	TGTGCCAGCAGCGACGGACTAGCGGGAGACTACGAGCAGTACTTC